This T cell receptor beta chain was documented in a study of blood T cell repertoires in COVID-19. Libraries were prepared by immunoSEQ multiplex PCR; TCRdb keeps only in-frame clonotypes and omits some of them. This table holds roughly 130,000 clones, about four fifths found once. The cohort comprised adults aged 18 to 89 years residing in under 25 US areas. In germline, CDR1 is SGHTA, CDR2 FQGNSA. The CDR3 is 15 amino acids. The ends were cut back, 2 bases at V and 8 bases at J, with 18 bases in the middle. The rearrangement uses TRBV7-2 and TRBJ1-2, with D possibly TRBD1 on 6 matching bases. This receptor was obtained from a man aged 45-65 years who had recovered from COVID-19. The sequenced material came from PBMCs or T cells enriched from blood (not recorded which). The CDR3 protein is CASSLPPRGARGYTF. For the CDR3, the DNA is TGTGCCAGCAGCTTACCCCCACGGGGGGCGAGGGGCTACACCTTC. Full variable domain (outside the CDR3, taken from reference TRBV7-2 and TRBJ1-2): GAGVSQSPSNKVTEKGKDVELRCDPISGHTALYWYRQSLGQGLEFLIYFQGNSAPDKSGLPSDRFSAERTGGSVSTLTIQRTQQEDSAVYLCASSLPPRGARGYTFGSGTRLTVV.